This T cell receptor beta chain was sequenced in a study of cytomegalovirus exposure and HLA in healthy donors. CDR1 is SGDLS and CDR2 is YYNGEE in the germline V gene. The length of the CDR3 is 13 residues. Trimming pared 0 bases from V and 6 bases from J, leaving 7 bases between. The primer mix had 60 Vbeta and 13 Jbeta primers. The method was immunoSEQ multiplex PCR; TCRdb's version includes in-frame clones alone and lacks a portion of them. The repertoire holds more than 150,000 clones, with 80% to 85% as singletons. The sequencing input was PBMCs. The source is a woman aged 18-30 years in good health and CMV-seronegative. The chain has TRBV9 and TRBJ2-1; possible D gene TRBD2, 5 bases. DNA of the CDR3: TGTGCCAGCAGCGTAGCGGGAATCAATGAGCAGTTCTTC. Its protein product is CASSVAGINEQFF.